This TCR beta chain was sequenced for a study of T-cell memory formation after mild COVID-19. TCR alpha and TCR beta cDNA libraries carrying sample barcodes and UMIs were produced by 5'RACE using constant-segment primers. TCRdb passed the 5' RACE reads through MiXCR, listing each CDR3 protein once. Among about 210,000 distinct CDR3 sequences listed, 27% were seen once. To note about this clonotype: Its antigen remains unidentified.

The CDR3 consists of 14 residues. V was clipped by 3 bases and J by 4 bases, with 10 bases between them. Germline-derived CDR1 and CDR2 are SNHLY and FYNNEI. Findings of the study overall: The authors did not confirm SARS-CoV-2 specificity of second-wave clones peaking day 37.

This receptor was taken from an adult woman who had mild COVID-19 (a few samples of this study predate the infection). Cell type and time point are not known. V and J are TRBV2 and TRBJ2-1; D uncertain. Sequencing was done on a sample of PBMCs or a T cell subset sorted from them (not recorded which). In nucleotides, the CDR3 is TGTGCCAGCAGTGATCGGACCGGGTACAATGAGCAGTTCTTC. It is translated as CASSDRTGYNEQFF.